This TCR beta chain was profiled in a study of cytomegalovirus exposure and HLA in healthy donors. Across the study: Just over 80% of roughly 430 genotyped donors fell in the Caucasian-associated ancestry cluster.

Regarding the study as a whole: The study flagged around 160 TCR beta chains as cytomegalovirus-associated.

Of note for this clone: Its target is not known.

The germline V gene encodes CDR1 SNHLY and CDR2 FYNNEI. This CDR3 region has 14 residues. V was clipped by 4 bases and J by 4 bases, with 11 bases between them. PCR involved 60 Vbeta and 13 Jbeta primers. Libraries were prepared by immunoSEQ multiplex PCR; TCRdb keeps only in-frame clonotypes and omits some of them. The sample has approximately 120,000 clones; under 85% are singletons. The TCR sequence derives from a woman aged 45 to 65 in good health and CMV-seropositive. The specimen was PBMCs. The chain has TRBV2 and TRBJ1-5; D not certain. The DNA of the CDR3 is TGTGCCAGCAGTGCTCGGGCGGGGAATCAGCCCCAGCATTTT. As protein: CASSARAGNQPQHF.